The 30 T cell receptor beta chains below all came from one sample that was sequenced in a study of blood T cell repertoires in COVID-19. The protocol was immunoSEQ multiplex PCR, while the TCRdb copy is restricted to in-frame clones and leaves out a portion. The sample records fewer than 150,000 clones, under 90% being singletons. The source material was peripheral blood. The receptors come from a human donor in a cohort sampled during active COVID-19.

The V and J genes are TRBV5-6 and TRBJ1-3, with a tentative D call TRBD1 (6 bases). The CDR3 extends over 16 amino acids. Trimming stripped 0 bases from V and 0 bases from J, with 10 bases between. Germline CDR1 and CDR2: SGHDT and YYEEEE. The CDR3 bases are TGTGCCAGCAGCTTGGAAGGGGGTGTCTCTGGAAACACCATATATTTT. Protein product: CASSLEGGVSGNTIYF.

The DNA for the CDR3 is TGTGCCAGCAGCTTAGCCCCGGACTATAACTATGGCTACACCTTC. It specifies CASSLAPDYNYGYTF. J is TRBJ1-2 and V is TRBV7-2, with D uncertain. Per germline, CDR1 SGHTA and CDR2 FQGNSA. The CDR3 covers 15 residues. V lost 0 bases and J 1 base, leaving 9 bases between the germline ends.

This sequence joins TRBV6-5 and TRBJ1-1; TRBD1 matches at 8 bases. The germline CDR1 and CDR2 sequences are MNHEY and SVGAGI. V was pared by 4 bases and J by 7 bases, with 5 bases of the junction left unmatched. The length of the CDR3 is 13 residues. The CDR3 coding sequence is TGTGCCAGCAGTTCAGGGGGCTACGGTGAAGCTTTCTTT. Its translation is CASSSGGYGEAFF.

The J gene is TRBJ2-7, the V gene TRBV5-1, with 10 bases aligning to TRBD2. The germline V gene has CDR1 SGHRS and CDR2 YFSETQ. The V and J ends lost 0 bases and 3 bases, in that order; junction bases with no gene match: 3. The CDR3 is made up of 15 amino acids. CDR3 loop: CASSLVASGGYEQYF. The CDR3 DNA follows: TGCGCCAGCAGCTTGGTGGCTAGCGGGGGCTACGAGCAGTACTTC.

The chain has TRBV5-4 and TRBJ2-1, with TRBD2 identical over 8 bases. The CDR3 totals 18 residues. After removal of 0 bases from V and 0 bases from J, the junction contained 8 bases not matched to a gene. Germline values: CDR1 SGHNT, CDR2 YYREEE (reference sequence). The CDR3, as DNA: TGTGCCAGCAGCTTGGACTTAGCGGGGACGAGCTCCTACAATGAGCAGTTCTTC. Translating gives CASSLDLAGTSSYNEQFF.

The gene calls are TRBV9 and TRBJ1-6; D is unclear. The length of the CDR3 is 16 residues. Between the trimmed V and J ends, which lost 4 bases and 1 base, there was a span of 12 bases. The germline CDR1 and CDR2 sequences are SGDLS and YYNGEE. The CDR3 sequence is CASSPRYDSYNSPLHF. CDR3 coding DNA: TGTGCCAGCAGCCCCAGATACGATTCCTATAATTCACCCCTCCACTTT. The entire variable domain, with the rest obtained from reference TRBV9 and TRBJ1-6, is as follows: DSGVTQTPKHLITATGQRVTLRCSPRSGDLSVYWYQQSLDQGLQFLIQYYNGEERAKGNILERFSAQQFPDLHSELNLSSLELGDSALYFCASSPRYDSYNSPLHFGNGTRLTVT.

The rearrangement uses TRBV30 and TRBJ2-2; D may be TRBD2 (5 bases). Germline values: CDR1 GTSNPN, CDR2 SVGIG (reference sequence). V lost 0 bases and J lost 3, with 8 bases in between. The CDR3 has 14 amino acids. CDR3 in amino acids: CAWSVLEHTGELFF. The CDR3, as DNA: TGTGCCTGGAGTGTACTAGAGCACACCGGGGAGCTGTTTTTT.

This sequence joins TRBV11-2 and TRBJ2-2, with D perhaps matching TRBD2 (7 bases). Looked up from germline, CDR1 is SGHAT and CDR2 is FQNNGV. CDR3 length: 14 residues. V dropped 9 bases and J dropped 4 bases, with 15 bases sitting between them. The DNA for the CDR3 is TGTGCCAGTAGCCGGGGGGCTGCCACCGGGGAGCTGTTTTTT. Protein sequence: CASSRGAATGELFF.

The chain has TRBV6-6 and TRBJ2-7; D is possibly TRBD2 (7 bases). CDR1 is MNHNY and CDR2 is SVGAGI in the germline V gene (reference sequence). There are 17 residues in the CDR3. Trimming took off 5 bases at V and 4 bases at J, with 24 bases between the two ends. The CDR3 DNA is TGTGCCAGCAGTCCAACAGTTATCGGGGGGCTGTGGTACGAGCAGTACTTC. This gives the protein CASSPTVIGGLWYEQYF.

This chain uses TRBV5-1 with TRBJ1-2; D not certain. CDR1 and CDR2 (germline): SGHRS, YFSETQ. The CDR3 runs 13 residues. Trimming pared 4 bases from V and 5 bases from J, leaving 12 bases between. The CDR3 region is CASSPITEYGYTF. The CDR3 nucleotides are TGCGCCAGCAGCCCCATAACAGAATATGGCTACACCTTC.

The rearrangement uses TRBV12-5 and TRBJ2-1; 10 positions agree with TRBD1. V was pared by 5 bases and J by 5 bases, with 6 bases of the junction left unmatched. CDR1 LGHNT and CDR2 FRNRAP come from the germline V gene. This CDR3 has 15 amino acids. The CDR3 loop is CASGTGQGGHNEQFF. DNA of the CDR3: TGTGCTAGTGGTACCGGACAGGGGGGCCACAATGAGCAGTTCTTC.

The chain joins TRBV7-8 to TRBJ2-7, with TRBD1 matching over 8 bases. The ends lost 4 bases at V and 2 bases at J; junction bases unmatched: 1. Germline values: CDR1 SGHVS, CDR2 FQNEAQ. The CDR3 is 13 amino acids. The CDR3 loop is CASSSQGAYEQYF. The CDR3 DNA sequence: TGTGCCAGCAGCTCACAGGGGGCCTACGAGCAGTACTTC. The full variable domain, rest sourced from reference TRBV7-8 and TRBJ2-7, is GAGVSQSPRYKVAKRGQDVALRCDPISGHVSLFWYQQALGQGPEFLTYFQNEAQLDKSGLPSDRFFAERPEGSVSTLKIQRTQQEDSAVYLCASSSQGAYEQYFGPGTRLTVT.

The chain has TRBV12-3 or TRBV12-4 and TRBJ1-1, with D unclear. The length of the CDR3 is 13 residues. The germline V and J ends were trimmed by 7 bases and 3 bases, with 12 bases remaining between them. CDR3 in DNA: TGTGCCAGCAAATTGAGGGCGGACACTGAAGCTTTCTTT. Amino acids: CASKLRADTEAFF.

This rearrangement joins TRBV7-6 to TRBJ2-5; 10 positions agree with TRBD2. This CDR3 has 16 amino acids. Trimming at V came to 5 bases and at J to 2 bases, leaving 8 bases not matched to a gene. The germline V gene has CDR1 SGHVS and CDR2 FNYEAQ. The CDR3, as DNA: TGTGCCAGCAGCCCTCGGGGTAGCGGGGGGCAAGAGACCCAGTACTTC. Encoded protein: CASSPRGSGGQETQYF.

The rearrangement joins TRBV6-6 to TRBJ1-2, with a tentative D call TRBD1 (5 bases). The ends were cut back, 6 bases at V and 11 bases at J, with 13 bases in the middle. The CDR3 contains 11 residues. Germline loops: CDR1 MNHNY, CDR2 SVGAGI (reference sequence). The CDR3 bases are TGTGCCAGCAGCTTAGGCAGGGCGTACACCTTC. Amino acids: CASSLGRAYTF.

This chain links TRBV15 with TRBJ1-1; D may be TRBD1 (5 bases). The CDR3 loop spans 15 amino acids. The germline V gene has CDR1 LNHNV and CDR2 YYDKDF (reference sequence). Between the trimmed V and J ends, which lost 0 bases and 4 bases, there was a span of 12 bases. The CDR3 DNA is TGTGCCACCAGCAGAGATCCCGGGGGTGGCACTGAAGCTTTCTTT. Translating it yields CATSRDPGGGTEAFF.

This rearrangement joins TRBV4-2 to TRBJ1-6; TRBD1 aligns across 9 bases. The CDR3 spans 14 residues. Looked up from germline, CDR1 is LGHNA and CDR2 is YNFKEQ. CDR3 nucleotides: TGTCCCCAGCCCCGGGACAGGGTTAATTCACCCCTCCACTTT. Its translation: CPQPRDRVNSPLHF.

This chain links TRBV25-1 with TRBJ2-1; TRBD2 matches 8 bases. V trimming: 3 bases; J trimming: 9 bases; junction bases outside the gene matches: 10. The CDR3 totals 15 residues. Per germline, CDR1 MGHDK and CDR2 SYGVNS. CDR3 in amino acids: CASSEAGLARIEQFF. The CDR3, as DNA: TGTGCCAGCAGTGAGGCTGGACTAGCCCGCATTGAGCAGTTCTTC.

The chain couples TRBV28 to TRBJ1-2; TRBD1 matches 7 bases. The trim removed 5 bases at V and 3 bases at J, leaving 6 bases unmatched. Per the germline V gene, CDR1 is MDHEN and CDR2 is SYDVKM. The CDR3 spans 14 residues. The CDR3 protein is CASSGPGGHYGYTF. The CDR3 DNA reads as TGTGCCAGCAGTGGGCCAGGGGGTCACTATGGCTACACCTTC.

The J gene is TRBJ1-1, the V gene TRBV6-5; D is uncertain. The CDR3 spans 13 residues. V was shortened by 8 bases and J by 1 base, with 11 bases between the two germline ends. CDR1 and CDR2 (germline): MNHEY, SVGAGI. The CDR3 loop reads CASPPTENTEAFF. Written as DNA, the CDR3 is TGTGCCAGCCCCCCTACAGAGAACACTGAAGCTTTCTTT.

CDR3 DNA sequence: TGCGCCAGCAGCTTGACAGGTGAGCAGTTCTTC. The encoded protein is CASSLTGEQFF. The rearrangement joins TRBV5-1 to TRBJ2-1; possible D gene TRBD1, 5 bases. Trimming stripped 1 base from V and 9 bases from J, with 5 bases between. The CDR3 covers 11 residues. Germline CDR1 and CDR2: SGHRS and YFSETQ.

This chain links TRBV18 with TRBJ1-4; D remains unclear. Germline-derived CDR1 and CDR2 are KGHSH and LQKENI. The CDR3 runs to 16 residues. V was cut by 2 bases and J by 3 bases, with 13 bases left in between. The CDR3, as DNA: TGTGCCAGCTCACCAGCGGGAGTTCGGTCTAATGAAAAACTGTTTTTT. Amino acids: CASSPAGVRSNEKLFF.

This chain joins TRBV25-1 and TRBJ1-2, with D perhaps matching TRBD1 (5 bases). CDR3 length: 13 amino acids. Germline V gene sequence: CDR1 MGHDK, CDR2 SYGVNS. The ends were cut back, 7 bases at V and 8 bases at J, with 17 bases in the middle. This chain's CDR3 is CASTPRAGSGYTF. The CDR3, as DNA: TGTGCCAGCACCCCCAGGGCGGGGAGCGGCTACACCTTC.

The J gene is TRBJ2-3, the V gene TRBV4-1; TRBD2 matches at 11 bases. This CDR3 contains 17 residues. Germline CDR1 MGHRA, CDR2 YSYEKL. Trimming cost V 0 bases and J 2 bases; bases outside gene matches: 4. CDR3 DNA: TGCGCCAGCAGCCAAGATGGGACTAGCGGAAACACAGATACGCAGTATTTT. Translation: CASSQDGTSGNTDTQYF.

This clone was counted a single time. This chain connects TRBV6-2 or TRBV6-3 to TRBJ1-1; D unclear. CDR1 MNHEY and CDR2 SVGEGT come from the germline V gene. This CDR3 contains 15 residues. Trimming took 0 bases from V and 1 from J, leaving 9 bases between them. This chain's CDR3 is CASSYSRLTNTEAFF. The CDR3 coding sequence is TGTGCCAGCAGTTACTCGAGGCTTACGAACACTGAAGCTTTCTTT.

This clone was found many times. The CDR3 DNA sequence: TGTGCCAGCAGTGAAGCCTGGGCCGGTCAGCCCCAGCATTTT. This encodes CASSEAWAGQPQHF. The genes are TRBV6-1 and TRBJ1-5; D is undetermined. V lost 0 bases, J lost 6 bases, and 9 bases lay in between. The CDR3 contains 14 residues. The V gene's germline CDR1 is MNHNS and CDR2 SASEGT.

The V gene is TRBV6-5, the J gene TRBJ2-5, with 8 bases fitting TRBD1. Germline V gene data show CDR1 as MNHEY and CDR2 as SVGAGI. The CDR3 has 15 residues. With 4 bases clipped from V and 5 bases from J, the junction kept 9 bases outside the gene matches. In DNA, the CDR3 is TGTGCCAGCAGTTCCCCAGGGGGCTTTGTTGAGACCCAGTACTTC. The encoded protein is CASSSPGGFVETQYF.

This chain links TRBV19 with TRBJ1-5; D possibly corresponds to TRBD1 (5 bases). Germline assignment: CDR1 LNHDA and CDR2 SQIVND (reference sequence). The CDR3 has 12 residues. The V end lost 6 bases, the J end lost 11 bases, and 14 bases lay between the germline ends. The CDR3 DNA follows: TGTGCCAGTAGAAATCTTCCGGGGGCCCAGCATTTT. Protein: CASRNLPGAQHF.

The chain joins TRBV5-1 to TRBJ1-5; the D gene is possibly TRBD1 (5 bases). V dropped 0 bases and J dropped 3 bases, with 10 bases sitting between them. CDR3 size: 15 residues. Germline CDR1 and CDR2: SGHRS and YFSETQ. The chain's CDR3 is CASSLGGRYNQPQHF. The CDR3 nucleotides are TGCGCCAGCAGCTTGGGGGGCCGGTACAATCAGCCCCAGCATTTT.

Regarding this clone: Sequence at one end of the junction differs from germline and may be a read error. V gene TRBV7-7 combines with J gene TRBJ2-1, with 9 positions matching TRBD1. Per the germline V gene, CDR1 is SSHAT and CDR2 is FNYEAQ (reference sequence). The CDR3 is 15 amino acids. As DNA, the CDR3 is TGTGCTAGCAGCTTAGTGGGGACAGGGACGGATGAGCAGTTCTTC. Amino acid sequence: CASSLVGTGTDEQFF. The whole variable domain, remainder taken from reference TRBV7-7 and TRBJ2-1, is GAGVSQSPRYKVTKRGQDVTLRCDPISSHATLYWYQQALGQGPEFLTYFNYEAQPDKSGLPSDRFSAERPEGSISTLTIQRTEQRDSAMYRCASSLVGTGTDEQFFGPGTRLTVL.